The subject of this entry is one T cell receptor (beta chain). This table comes from immunoSEQ multiplex PCR, and its TCRdb copy is limited to in-frame clones, with some not included. The table includes more than 35,000 clones, nearly 90% detected once. Treatment described: randomized to nivolumab then ipilimumab (arm A) or the reverse (arm B). DNA-damaging chemotherapy had not been given to any patient beforehand. PBMC sorting kept live CD3+CD8+ cells without CD19 or CD56. The germline V gene has CDR1 SGDLS and CDR2 YYNGEE. Trimming pared 2 bases from V and 2 bases from J, leaving 11 bases between. The CDR3 length is 14 residues. These data come from a study of sequential checkpoint blockade in melanoma. Across the study: Patients were randomized 1:1 to nivolumab-then-ipilimumab or ipilimumab-then-nivolumab first-line. Maintenance nivolumab came after either treatment sequence.

The sample was CD8+ T cells sorted from blood (inferred from file names), taken from a patient given nivolumab and ipilimumab in sequence. This clonotype was sampled from a human donor with melanoma. This rearrangement joins TRBV9 to TRBJ2-7; D is unclear. CDR3 protein: CASSVGGGPYEQYF. The CDR3 DNA sequence: TGTGCCAGCAGCGTCGGCGGTGGCCCCTACGAGCAGTACTTC.